This TCR beta chain is drawn from a study of tumor-infiltrating lymphocytes in primary liver carcinoma (dated by TCRdb to 2015 to 2018). Study-level background: Roughly five patients with histopathologically diagnosed primary liver carcinoma underwent surgical resection in China between 2015 and March 2016. Of the five patients (three men and two women, aged 30 to 69 years), four had hepatocellular carcinoma and one had combined HCC and intrahepatic cholangiocarcinoma. The tumors of the five patients were staged as T1-T3 N0M0, with maximum diameters ranging from about 4 to 10 cm. Each sample produced about 3.5 to 8 million productive TCRbeta reads, and read depth showed no significant difference between tissue types. The study combined TCRbeta repertoire sequencing, expression microarrays and whole-exome sequencing across five regions of each liver tumor, with adjacent normal tissue and blood. A total of about 35 specimens from 5 patients, comprising approximately 25 tumor regions, 5 adjacent noncancerous liver tissues and 5 peripheral blood samples, were covered by TCRbeta repertoire sequencing. Repertoires from technical replicates were highly reproducible, with mean shared-clone rates about 0.88 and correlation coefficients above 0.95. Broad study findings and their caveats: Since the samples were bulk and unsorted, there was no way to compare CD4+ and CD8+ T cell repertoires. Repertoire overlap was found to be higher between tumor regions (mean roughly 35%) than between tumor-adjacent (roughly 17%) or tumor-blood (around 15%) pairs, consistent with antigen-driven expansion. The study included only five or six patients, and the authors note findings should be validated in a larger study. Compared with blood, tumors had a significantly larger share of the repertoire taken up by the top 250 clones (p = 0.039). Because only the TCR beta chain was sequenced and unpaired alpha chains were not captured, true repertoire diversity is likely underestimated.

RNA from unsorted whole blood was extracted with TRIzol reagent, and germline DNA was obtained with the DNeasy Blood & Tissue kit. At the time of sampling, the patients had chronic HBV infection and had not received any treatment. Before surgery, around 4 milliliters of peripheral blood were drawn into K2EDTA tubes. At least ten counts were recorded for this clonotype. This clone's antigen is unknown. No base quality values were provided; no much bigger clone lies one nucleotide off. Using a constant-region primer and ProtoScript II reverse transcriptase, TCRbeta-specific cDNA was reverse-transcribed from 450 to 650 ng total RNA. The TCRbeta libraries were prepared through three rounds of nested multiplex PCR following a slightly modified ARM-PCR procedure. Sample barcodes and Illumina adapters were attached in a final 25-cycle PCR using Deep VentR polymerase. Amplicons of 200-500 bp were gel-purified with a QIAquick gel extraction kit before sequencing. An Illumina HiSeq 2500 was used to sequence the TCRbeta amplicons with 250-bp paired-end reads. The published analysis was carried out like this. Quality trimming of reads was performed with Trimmomatic v0.33, and paired reads were merged with FLASH v1.2.11 so that full CDR3 sequences could be recovered. V, D and J germline segments were assigned to the rearranged TCRbeta sequences by MiGEC v1.2.1b. Clonotype statistics and Shannon-Wiener diversity indices were calculated with VDJtools v1.0.0. Except for diversity analysis, only the 250 most abundant clonotypes of each sample were used in subsequent analyses to reduce sampling bias. TCRdb reanalyzed the raw reads on its own, using fastp at Q25 for trimming and MiXCR for clone calling, and kept in-frame beta chains. Records with the same CDR3 protein are collapsed into one entry carrying the most frequent genes and DNA. The V and J calls and clone size are TCRdb's, not the authors'. A total of about 320,000 distinct CDR3 sequences appear in this sample, 60% to 80% of them only once. About 8.4% of the sample is in the top ten clones.

The sequence was collected from a man in his forties with primary liver carcinoma and hepatitis B virus infection. Sequenced: peripheral blood.

This receptor has the CDR3 CSVGTGNEKLFF. The nucleotide sequence is TGCAGCGTCGGGACAGGGAATGAAAAACTGTTTTTT. This sequence uses TRBV29-1 and TRBJ1-4, with TRBD1 identical over 9 junction bases. The germline V gene provides CDR1 SQVTM and CDR2 ANQGSEA. Including cysteine and phenylalanine, the CDR3 has 12 amino acids. Only the CDR3 DNA is retained, 36 bases long and in frame from the first base. Relative to germline, V is missing 6 bases and J is missing 5 bases, with 1 base of the junction outside any gene match.